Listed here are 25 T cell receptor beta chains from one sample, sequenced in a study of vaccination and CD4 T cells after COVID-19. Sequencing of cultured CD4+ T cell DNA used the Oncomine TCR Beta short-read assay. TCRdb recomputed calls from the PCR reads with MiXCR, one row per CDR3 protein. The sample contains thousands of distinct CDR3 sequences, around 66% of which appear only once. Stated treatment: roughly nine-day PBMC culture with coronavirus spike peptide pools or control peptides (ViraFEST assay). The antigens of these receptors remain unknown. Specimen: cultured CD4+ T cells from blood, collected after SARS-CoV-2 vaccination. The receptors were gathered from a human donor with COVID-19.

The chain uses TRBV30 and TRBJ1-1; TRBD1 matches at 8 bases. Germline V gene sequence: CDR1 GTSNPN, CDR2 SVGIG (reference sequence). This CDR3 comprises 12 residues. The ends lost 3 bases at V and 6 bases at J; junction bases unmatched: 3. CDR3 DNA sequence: TGTGCCTGGAGGGACAGGGTGGCTGAAGCTTTCTTT. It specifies CAWRDRVAEAFF.

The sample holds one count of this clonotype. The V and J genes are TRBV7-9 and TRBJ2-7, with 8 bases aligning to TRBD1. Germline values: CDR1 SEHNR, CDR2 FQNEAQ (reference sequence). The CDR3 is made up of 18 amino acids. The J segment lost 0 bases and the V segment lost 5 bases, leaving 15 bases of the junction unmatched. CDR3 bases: TGTGCCAGCAGCGCTACGGCCCGCCGACAGGGGCACTCCTACGAGCAGTACTTC. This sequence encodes CASSATARRQGHSYEQYF. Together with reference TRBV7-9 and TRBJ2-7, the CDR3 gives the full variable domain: DTGVSQNPRHKITKRGQNVTFRCDPISEHNRLYWYRQTLGQGPEFLTYFQNEAQLEKSRLLSDRFSAERPKGSFSTLEIQRTEQGDSAMYLCASSATARRQGHSYEQYFGPGTRLTVT.

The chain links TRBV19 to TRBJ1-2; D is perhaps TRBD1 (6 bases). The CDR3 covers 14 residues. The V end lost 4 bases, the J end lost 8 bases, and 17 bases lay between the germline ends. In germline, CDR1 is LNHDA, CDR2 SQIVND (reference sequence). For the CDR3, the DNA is TGTGCCAGTAGTAGACGTGGTCAGGGGCGAGGCTACACCTTC. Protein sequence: CASSRRGQGRGYTF.

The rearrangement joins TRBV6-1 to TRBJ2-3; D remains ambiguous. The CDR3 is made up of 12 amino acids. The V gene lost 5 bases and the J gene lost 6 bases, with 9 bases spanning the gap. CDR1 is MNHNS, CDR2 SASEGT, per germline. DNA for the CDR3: TGTGCCAGCAGTACCCGTGAGGATACGCAGTATTTT. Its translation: CASSTREDTQYF.

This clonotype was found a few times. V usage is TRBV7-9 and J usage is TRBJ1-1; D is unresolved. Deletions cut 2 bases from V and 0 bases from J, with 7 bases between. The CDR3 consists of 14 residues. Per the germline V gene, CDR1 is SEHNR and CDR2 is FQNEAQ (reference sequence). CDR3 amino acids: CASSLSSLNTEAFF. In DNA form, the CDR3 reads TGTGCCAGCAGCTTAAGTAGCTTGAACACTGAAGCTTTCTTT.

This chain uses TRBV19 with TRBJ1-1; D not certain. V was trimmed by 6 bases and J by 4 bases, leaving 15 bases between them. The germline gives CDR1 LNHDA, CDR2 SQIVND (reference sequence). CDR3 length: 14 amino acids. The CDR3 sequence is CASRTEGVGTEAFF. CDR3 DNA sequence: TGTGCCAGTAGAACGGAGGGAGTCGGCACTGAAGCTTTCTTT.

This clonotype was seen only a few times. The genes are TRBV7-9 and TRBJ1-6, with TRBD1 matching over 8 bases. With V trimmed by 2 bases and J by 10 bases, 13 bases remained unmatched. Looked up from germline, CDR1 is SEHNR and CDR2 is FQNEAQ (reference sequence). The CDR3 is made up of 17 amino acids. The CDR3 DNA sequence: TGTGCCAGCAGCTTATATGGAACAGGGGGGGTTGCGTCACCCCTCCACTTT. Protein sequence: CASSLYGTGGVASPLHF.

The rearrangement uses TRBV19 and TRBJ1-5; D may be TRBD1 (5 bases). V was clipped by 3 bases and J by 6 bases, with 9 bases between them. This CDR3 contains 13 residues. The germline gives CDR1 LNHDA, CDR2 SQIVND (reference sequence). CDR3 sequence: CASSIPQGQPQHF. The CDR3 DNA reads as TGTGCCAGTAGTATCCCCCAGGGTCAGCCCCAGCATTTT.

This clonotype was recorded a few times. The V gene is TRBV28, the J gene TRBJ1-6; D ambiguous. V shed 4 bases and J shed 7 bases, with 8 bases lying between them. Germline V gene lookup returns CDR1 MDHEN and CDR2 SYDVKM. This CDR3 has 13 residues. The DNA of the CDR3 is TGTGCCAGCAGTTCCCCAAGGAATTCACCCCTCCACTTT. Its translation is CASSSPRNSPLHF.

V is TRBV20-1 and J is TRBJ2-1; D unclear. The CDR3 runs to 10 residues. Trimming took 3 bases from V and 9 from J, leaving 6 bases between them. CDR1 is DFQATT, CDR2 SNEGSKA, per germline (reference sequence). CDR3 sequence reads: CSASSVEQFF. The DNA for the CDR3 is TGCAGTGCTAGTTCGGTTGAGCAGTTCTTC.

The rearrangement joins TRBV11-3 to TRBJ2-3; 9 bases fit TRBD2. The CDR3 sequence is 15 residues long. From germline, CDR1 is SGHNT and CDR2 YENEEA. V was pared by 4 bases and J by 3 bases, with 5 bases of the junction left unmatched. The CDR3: CASSSQAGGTDTQYF. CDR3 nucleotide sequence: TGTGCCAGCAGCTCCCAGGCGGGGGGGACAGATACGCAGTATTTT.

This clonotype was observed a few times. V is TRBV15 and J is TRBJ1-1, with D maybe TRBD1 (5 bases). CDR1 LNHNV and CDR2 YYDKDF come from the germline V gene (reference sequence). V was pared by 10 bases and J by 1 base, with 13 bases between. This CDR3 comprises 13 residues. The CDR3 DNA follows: TGTGCCATCAAAGGGGTGGGGAACACTGAAGCTTTCTTT. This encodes CAIKGVGNTEAFF.

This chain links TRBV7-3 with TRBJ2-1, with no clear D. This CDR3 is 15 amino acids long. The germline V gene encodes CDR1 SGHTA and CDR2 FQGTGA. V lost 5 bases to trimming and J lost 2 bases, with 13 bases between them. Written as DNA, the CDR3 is TGTGCCAGCAGCCCTGCGGTACTTCCCTACAATGAGCAGTTCTTC. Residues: CASSPAVLPYNEQFF.

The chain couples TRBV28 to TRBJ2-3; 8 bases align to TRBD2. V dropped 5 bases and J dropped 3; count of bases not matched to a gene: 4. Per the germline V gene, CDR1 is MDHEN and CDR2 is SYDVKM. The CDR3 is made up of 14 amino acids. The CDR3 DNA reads TGTGCCAGCAGTCCGGGGACTAGAACAGATACGCAGTATTTT. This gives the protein CASSPGTRTDTQYF.

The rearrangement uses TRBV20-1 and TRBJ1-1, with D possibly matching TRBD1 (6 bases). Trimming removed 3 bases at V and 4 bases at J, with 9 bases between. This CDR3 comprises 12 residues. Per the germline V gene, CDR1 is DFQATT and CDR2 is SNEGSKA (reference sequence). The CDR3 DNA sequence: TGCAGTGCTAGTAAGGACAGCACTGAAGCTTTCTTT. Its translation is CSASKDSTEAFF.

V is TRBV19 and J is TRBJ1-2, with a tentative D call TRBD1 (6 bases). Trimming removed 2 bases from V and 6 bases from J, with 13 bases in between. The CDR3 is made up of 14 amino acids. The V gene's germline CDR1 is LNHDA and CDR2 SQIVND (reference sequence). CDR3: CASSINRVGDGYTF. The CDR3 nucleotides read TGTGCCAGTAGTATAAACAGGGTCGGGGATGGCTACACCTTC.

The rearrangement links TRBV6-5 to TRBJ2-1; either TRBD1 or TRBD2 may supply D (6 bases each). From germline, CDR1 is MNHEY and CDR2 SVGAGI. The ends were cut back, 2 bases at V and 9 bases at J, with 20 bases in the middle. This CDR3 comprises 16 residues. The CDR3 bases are TGTGCCAGCAGTTACCTTAGGGGGACTGGCGTTGTTGAGCAGTTCTTC. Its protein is CASSYLRGTGVVEQFF.

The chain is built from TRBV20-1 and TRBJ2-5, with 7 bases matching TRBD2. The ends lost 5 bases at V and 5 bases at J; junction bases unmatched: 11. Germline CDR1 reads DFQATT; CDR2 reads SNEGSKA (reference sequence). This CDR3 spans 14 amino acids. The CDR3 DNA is TGCAGTGCTCCGCCTAGCGGCGGCTTCGAGACCCAGTACTTC. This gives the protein CSAPPSGGFETQYF.

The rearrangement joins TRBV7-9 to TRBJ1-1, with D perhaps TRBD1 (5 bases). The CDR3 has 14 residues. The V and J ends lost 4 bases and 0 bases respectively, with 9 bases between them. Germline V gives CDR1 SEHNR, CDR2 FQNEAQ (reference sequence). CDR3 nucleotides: TGTGCCAGCAGCTCGCAGGGCATGAACACTGAAGCTTTCTTT. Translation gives CASSSQGMNTEAFF.

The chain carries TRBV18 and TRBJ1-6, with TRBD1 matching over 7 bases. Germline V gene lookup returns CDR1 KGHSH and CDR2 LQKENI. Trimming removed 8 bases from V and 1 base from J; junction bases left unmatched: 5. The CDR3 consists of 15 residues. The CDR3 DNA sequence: TGTGCCAGCAACCCAGGGGGATCCTATAATTCACCCCTCCACTTT. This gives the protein CASNPGGSYNSPLHF.

CDR3 region: CASSVTRTNTEAFF. The CDR3 DNA reads as TGTGCCAGCAGTGTGACACGGACGAACACTGAAGCTTTCTTT. The chain links TRBV28 to TRBJ1-1; D remains ambiguous. V was clipped by 5 bases and J by 1 base, with 11 bases between them. CDR3 length equals 14 residues. Germline V gene sequence: CDR1 MDHEN, CDR2 SYDVKM.

The CDR3: CASRGTSTDTQYF. In DNA, the CDR3 is TGTGCCAGCAGGGGCACTAGCACAGATACGCAGTATTTT. The chain is built from TRBV6-1 and TRBJ2-3, with D hard to call. Germline V gives CDR1 MNHNS, CDR2 SASEGT. V was trimmed by 6 bases and J by 0 bases, leaving 7 bases between them. The length of the CDR3 is 13 residues.

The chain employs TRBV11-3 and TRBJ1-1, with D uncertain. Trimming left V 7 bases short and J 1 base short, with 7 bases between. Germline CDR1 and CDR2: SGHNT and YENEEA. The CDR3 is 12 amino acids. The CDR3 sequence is CASTGGNTEAFF. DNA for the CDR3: TGTGCCAGCACCGGAGGGAACACTGAAGCTTTCTTT.

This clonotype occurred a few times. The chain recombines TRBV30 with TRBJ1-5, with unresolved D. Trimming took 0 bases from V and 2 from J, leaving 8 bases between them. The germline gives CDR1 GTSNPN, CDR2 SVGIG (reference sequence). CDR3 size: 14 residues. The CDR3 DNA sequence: TGTGCCTGGAGTGTTCCGGCAGGCAATCAGCCCCAGCATTTT. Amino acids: CAWSVPAGNQPQHF. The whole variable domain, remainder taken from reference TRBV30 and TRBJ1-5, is SQTIHQWPATLVQPVGSPLSLECTVEGTSNPNLYWYRQAAGRGLQLLFYSVGIGQISSEVPQNLSASRPQDRQFILSSKKLLLSDSGFYLCAWSVPAGNQPQHFGDGTRLSIL.

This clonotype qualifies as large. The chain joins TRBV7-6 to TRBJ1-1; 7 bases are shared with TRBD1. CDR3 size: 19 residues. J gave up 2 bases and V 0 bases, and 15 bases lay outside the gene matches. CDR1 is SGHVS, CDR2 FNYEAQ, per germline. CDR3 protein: CASSLATILNRGGNTEAFF. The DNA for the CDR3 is TGTGCCAGCAGCTTAGCGACAATTCTGAACAGGGGCGGAAACACTGAAGCTTTCTTT. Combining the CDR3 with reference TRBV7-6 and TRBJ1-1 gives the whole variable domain GAGVSQSPRYKVTKRGQDVALRCDPISGHVSLYWYRQALGQGPEFLTYFNYEAQQDKSGLPNDRFSAERPEGSISTLTIQRTEQRDSAMYRCASSLATILNRGGNTEAFFGQGTRLTVV.